The rows below give T cell receptor beta chains drawn from one sample of a study of T cell repertoires in cytomegalovirus infection. MiXCR, applied by TCRdb to the reads, yields one record per CDR3 protein. The data contain about 280,000 distinct CDR3 sequences, approximately 22% of them singletons. For these receptors, no antigen is known. The sample in question was cultured PBMCs, obtained from culture after CMV antigen stimulation. These receptors originate from a human donor in good health (CMV status not recorded). Some clones in this sample may be carry-over from other donors' samples. Both conserved end residues are part of each CDR3. The D gene is left open where the match is weak. Expanded clones are given a class, and other clones once, few, many or no size at all.

size: few
D: TRBD2
J: TRBJ2-3
V: TRBV3-1
DNA: TGTGCCAGCACTGCGGGAGTTGCAGATACGCAGTATTTT
CDR3: CASTAGVADTQYF

size: .
D: .
J: TRBJ2-4
V: TRBV6-8
DNA: TGTGCCAGCAGCCCAACAGTAGCCAAAAACATTCAGTACTTC
CDR3: CASSPTVAKNIQYF

size: .
D: .
J: TRBJ1-1
V: TRBV27
DNA: TGTGCCAGCAGGCCCCCTCAGGGGTTGAACACTGAAGCTTTCTTT
CDR3: CASRPPQGLNTEAFF

size: .
D: .
J: TRBJ2-1
V: TRBV19
DNA: TGTGCCAGTAGTAAGGTTTCAGGGAATGAGCAGTTCTTC
CDR3: CASSKVSGNEQFF

size: many
D: .
J: TRBJ2-5
V: TRBV7-2
DNA: TGTGCCAGCAGACGTTCCTCCACCCCCACAGAGACCCAGTACTTC
CDR3: CASRRSSTPTETQYF

size: .
D: .
J: TRBJ1-5
V: TRBV6-1
DNA: TGTGCCAGCAGTGTCCCAGGGGTGGGCAATCAGCCCCAGCATTTT
CDR3: CASSVPGVGNQPQHF

size: few
D: TRBD2
J: TRBJ2-3
V: TRBV27
DNA: TGTGCCAGCAGTTCCCCTAGCGGGTTGGTAGATACGCAGTATTTT
CDR3: CASSSPSGLVDTQYF

size: .
D: TRBD1
J: TRBJ1-2
V: TRBV24-1
DNA: TGTGCCACCAGTGAAGCCGGGACAGGGTATGGCTACACCTTC
CDR3: CATSEAGTGYGYTF

size: once
D: .
J: TRBJ2-1
V: TRBV7-2
DNA: TGTGCCAGCAGCTTAGGCCTTGCTGAGCAGTTCTTC
CDR3: CASSLGLAEQFF

size: .
D: .
J: TRBJ2-2
V: TRBV29-1
DNA: TGCAGCGTTGTTCACAGGGCCAACACCGGGGAGCTGTTTTTT
CDR3: CSVVHRANTGELFF

size: many
D: TRBD2
J: TRBJ2-1
V: TRBV7-6
DNA: TGTGCCAGCAGCTTGTCCAGCGGGAGGGCCGGTGAGCAGTTCTTC
CDR3: CASSLSSGRAGEQFF

size: .
D: .
J: TRBJ1-1
V: TRBV20-1
DNA: TGCAGTGCTAGAGGGACCGGGGAAGCTTTCTTT
CDR3: CSARGTGEAFF

size: .
D: .
J: TRBJ2-2
V: TRBV12-3/TRBV12-4
DNA: TGTGCCAGCACCGAGGAGGCGACCGGGGAGCTGTTTTTT
CDR3: CASTEEATGELFF

size: few
D: TRBD2
J: TRBJ2-2
V: TRBV7-3
DNA: TGTGCCAGCAGCTTACGCGGGAGTTCGACCGGGGAGCTGTTTTTT
CDR3: CASSLRGSSTGELFF

size: many
D: .
J: TRBJ1-2
V: TRBV13
DNA: TGTGCCAGCAGCTTAGAGGGAGATTCCCTTAACTATGGCTACACCTTC
CDR3: CASSLEGDSLNYGYTF

size: few
D: TRBD1
J: TRBJ1-1
V: TRBV6-6
DNA: TGTGCCAGCAGTTATAGTCCCGGGACAGGGACTGAAGCTTTCTTT
CDR3: CASSYSPGTGTEAFF

size: many
D: .
J: TRBJ1-2
V: TRBV11-2
DNA: TGTGCCAGCAGCACTCCCCAGGGCTATGGCTACACCTTC
CDR3: CASSTPQGYGYTF

size: many
D: TRBD1
J: TRBJ1-1
V: TRBV7-6
DNA: TGTGCCAGCAGCTCCCAGGGGGTAAGCGGCACTGAAGCTTTCTTT
CDR3: CASSSQGVSGTEAFF

size: many
D: TRBD2
J: TRBJ2-3
V: TRBV7-2
DNA: TGTGCCAGCAGCTTAATCGGCGGGAGTGCAGATACGCAGTATTTT
CDR3: CASSLIGGSADTQYF

size: few
D: .
J: TRBJ1-2
V: TRBV4-1
DNA: TGCGCCAGCAGCCAAGATCCGGGGAACAACTATGGCTACACCTTC
CDR3: CASSQDPGNNYGYTF

size: many
D: .
J: TRBJ1-5
V: TRBV7-9
DNA: TGTGCCAGCAGCTTAGGGGGTCAGCCCCAGCATTTT
CDR3: CASSLGGQPQHF

size: few
D: TRBD2
J: TRBJ2-4
V: TRBV7-9
DNA: TGTGCCAGCAGTCAACTAGCGTTAGCCAAAAACATTCAGTACTTC
CDR3: CASSQLALAKNIQYF

size: .
D: TRBD2
J: TRBJ2-1
V: TRBV27
DNA: TGTGCCAGCAGTTTGACTACTAGCGGAGCCAACAATGAGCAGTTCTTC
CDR3: CASSLTTSGANNEQFF

size: .
D: TRBD2
J: TRBJ2-1
V: TRBV6-2/TRBV6-3
DNA: TGTGCCAGCAAGTCCACAGCGGGATCGGGCAATGAGCAGTTCTTC
CDR3: CASKSTAGSGNEQFF

size: few
D: .
J: TRBJ2-2
V: TRBV6-2/TRBV6-3
DNA: TGTGCCAGCAGTTTCAGGCTCGGGGAGCTGTTTTTT
CDR3: CASSFRLGELFF

size: .
D: .
J: TRBJ1-2
V: TRBV20-1
DNA: TGCAGTGCTGAGAGACGGAATGGCTACACCTTC
CDR3: CSAERRNGYTF

size: .
D: TRBD1
J: TRBJ1-1
V: TRBV5-4
DNA: TGTGCCAGCAGTTTTGCGCAGGGGGCGCGTACTGAAGCTTTCTTT
CDR3: CASSFAQGARTEAFF

size: many
D: TRBD2
J: TRBJ2-7
V: TRBV7-9
DNA: TGTGCCAGCAGCCCCCCAGTCGGTAGCGGGAGTAACATGCGGTACGAGCAGTACTTC
CDR3: CASSPPVGSGSNMRYEQYF

size: many
D: .
J: TRBJ1-1
V: TRBV7-6
DNA: TGTGCCAGCAGCCAATGGGGGGGCGAGACGGTTGCTGAAGCTTTCTTT
CDR3: CASSQWGGETVAEAFF

size: .
D: .
J: TRBJ2-1
V: TRBV6-1
DNA: TGTGCCAGCAGTGAAGAATTTGGGAATCTATACAATGAGCAGTTCTTC
CDR3: CASSEEFGNLYNEQFF

size: many
D: .
J: TRBJ2-2
V: TRBV7-3
DNA: TGTGCCAGCAGCTTAACGGCTTTCGGCGCCCGGGAGCTGTTTTTT
CDR3: CASSLTAFGARELFF

size: many
D: TRBD1
J: TRBJ1-2
V: TRBV30
DNA: TGTGCCTGGAACAAGGACAGGGTTTCATATGGCTACACCTTC
CDR3: CAWNKDRVSYGYTF

size: .
D: TRBD2
J: TRBJ2-2
V: TRBV27
DNA: TGTGCCAGCAGTTGGACTAGCGGGACGAACACCGGGGAGCTGTTTTTT
CDR3: CASSWTSGTNTGELFF

size: few
D: TRBD1
J: TRBJ1-6
V: TRBV11-2
DNA: TGTGCCAGCAGCCCAGGACAGGTCCAGGGTTCACCCCTCCACTTT
CDR3: CASSPGQVQGSPLHF

size: .
D: TRBD2
J: TRBJ2-5
V: TRBV18
DNA: TGTGCCAGCTCTCCCGGTACTAGCGGGCGCCAAGAGACCCAGTACTTC
CDR3: CASSPGTSGRQETQYF

size: .
D: TRBD2
J: TRBJ2-3
V: TRBV6-4
DNA: TGTGCCAGCAGTGATAAGGGACTAGCAACAGATACGCAGTATTTT
CDR3: CASSDKGLATDTQYF

size: few
D: TRBD2
J: TRBJ2-1
V: TRBV13
DNA: TGTGCCACCGCCGTGCTTAAAGCGGGAGGTTCCTACAATGAGCAGTTCTTC
CDR3: CATAVLKAGGSYNEQFF

size: few
D: .
J: TRBJ2-7
V: TRBV20-1
DNA: TGCAGTGCTAGAGATGCGGTGGACTACGAGCAGTACTTC
CDR3: CSARDAVDYEQYF

size: once
D: .
J: TRBJ2-7
V: TRBV15
DNA: TGTGCCACCAGCAGAGAGAGCGGAAGCTCCTACGAGCAGTACTTC
CDR3: CATSRESGSSYEQYF

size: .
D: .
J: TRBJ1-5
V: TRBV5-6
DNA: TGTGCCAGCAGCTACTACAGGAATAGCAATCAGCCCCAGCATTTT
CDR3: CASSYYRNSNQPQHF

size: few
D: .
J: TRBJ1-5
V: TRBV12-3/TRBV12-4
DNA: TGTGCCAGCAGTCCCGGACAGCACAATCAGCCCCAGCATTTT
CDR3: CASSPGQHNQPQHF

size: .
D: .
J: TRBJ1-2
V: TRBV25-1
DNA: TGTGCCAGCAGCGACAGACGCTATGGCTACACCTTC
CDR3: CASSDRRYGYTF

size: .
D: .
J: TRBJ1-5
V: TRBV19
DNA: TGTGCCACAACGGCTTGGGACCCATGGGAGCCCCAGCATTTT
CDR3: CATTAWDPWEPQHF

size: .
D: TRBD2
J: TRBJ2-3
V: TRBV27
DNA: TGTGCCAGCAGCCGCGGACTAGCGGGAGGGTCAGATACGCAGTATTTT
CDR3: CASSRGLAGGSDTQYF

size: .
D: TRBD1
J: TRBJ1-2
V: TRBV20-1
DNA: TGCAGTGCCCGGGGGGGTGGGACAGGGACAGCTGGCTACACCTTC
CDR3: CSARGGGTGTAGYTF

size: .
D: .
J: TRBJ2-3
V: TRBV7-2
DNA: TGTGCCAGCAGCGAAGGATACCTGAGCACAGATACGCAGTATTTT
CDR3: CASSEGYLSTDTQYF

size: many
D: TRBD2
J: TRBJ2-7
V: TRBV6-2/TRBV6-3
DNA: TGTGCCAGCAGTTACTCGGTACTAGCGGGAGCCTACGAGCAGTACTTC
CDR3: CASSYSVLAGAYEQYF

size: .
D: .
J: TRBJ2-1
V: TRBV12-3/TRBV12-4
DNA: TGTGCCAGCAGTTTAGGGGGGGCCGGGTACAATGAGCAGTTCTTC
CDR3: CASSLGGAGYNEQFF

size: many
D: TRBD1
J: TRBJ1-2
V: TRBV7-2
DNA: TGTGCCAGCAGCTCCTGGGACAGCGGCAGAGGCTACACCTTC
CDR3: CASSSWDSGRGYTF

size: few
D: TRBD1
J: TRBJ2-7
V: TRBV11-1
DNA: TGTGCCAGCAGCTTCGGCGGACAGGGTTTCTTAAGCTCCTACGAGCAGTACTTC
CDR3: CASSFGGQGFLSSYEQYF

size: .
D: .
J: TRBJ2-3
V: TRBV9
DNA: TGTGCCAGCAGCGGATCAGGGTTCGATACGCAGTATTTT
CDR3: CASSGSGFDTQYF

size: .
D: TRBD2
J: TRBJ2-3
V: TRBV6-2/TRBV6-3
DNA: TGTGCCAGCAGTCTCGGACTAGCGGGAGTCTCAACGGATACGCAGTATTTT
CDR3: CASSLGLAGVSTDTQYF

size: few
D: TRBD2
J: TRBJ2-5
V: TRBV20-1
DNA: TGCAGTGCATCGGGACTAGCGGGAAAGACGGCCACAAACCAAGAGACCCAGTACTTC
CDR3: CSASGLAGKTATNQETQYF

size: .
D: .
J: TRBJ1-3
V: TRBV18
DNA: TGTGCCAGCTCACCAATTGGTGGCAGGACGCCGTCCCAAAGCTCTGGAAACACCATATATTTT
CDR3: CASSPIGGRTPSQSSGNTIYF

size: .
D: .
J: TRBJ2-1
V: TRBV6-2/TRBV6-3
DNA: TGTGCCAGCGCTTGGGAGAGCTCCTACAATGAGCAGTTCTTC
CDR3: CASAWESSYNEQFF